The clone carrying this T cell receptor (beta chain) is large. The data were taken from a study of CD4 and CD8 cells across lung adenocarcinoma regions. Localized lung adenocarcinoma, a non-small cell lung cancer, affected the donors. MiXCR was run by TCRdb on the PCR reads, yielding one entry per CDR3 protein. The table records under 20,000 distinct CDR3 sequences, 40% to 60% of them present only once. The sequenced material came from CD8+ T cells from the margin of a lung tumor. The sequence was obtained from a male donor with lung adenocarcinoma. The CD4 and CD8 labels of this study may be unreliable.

The CDR3 spells CASSIRGPSSYEQYF. In nucleotides, the CDR3 is TGTGCCAGCAGTATCCGGGGACCAAGCTCCTACGAGCAGTACTTC. This chain joins TRBV6-1 and TRBJ2-7; either TRBD1 or TRBD2 may supply D (5 bases each). Germline CDR1 reads MNHNS; CDR2 reads SASEGT. V lost 5 bases and J lost 0, with 14 bases in between. This CDR3 is 15 amino acids long.